In its sample, the clone carrying this TCR beta chain was seen many times. Its matching antigen is unknown. This specimen belongs to a study of neurological immune-mediated disorders. General observations from the study: Expansion of TCR clones was greatest in HTLV-1-associated myelopathy and smallest in multiple sclerosis, where it fell below that of healthy controls.

Time point denoted: longitudinal time-point 1 (baseline). 5'RACE with 10-nucleotide random UMIs produced the cDNA. In every sequencing run, more than 170 million TCR-beta sequences were generated from 15-18 subjects. TCRdb re-called the 5' RACE reads through MiXCR, storing one row per CDR3 protein. The sample consists of roughly 61,000 distinct CDR3 sequences, 9.5% to 12% of them appearing once. This sequence was found in a male donor with HTLV-1-associated myelopathy (HAM/TSP). Sequencing was performed on PBMCs.

CDR3 nucleotides: TGCGCCAGCAGCGCCCCAGGACAGGGGGCACCCTCTGGGGCCAACGTCCTGACTTTC. It translates to CASSAPGQGAPSGANVLTF. The V gene is TRBV5-1, the J gene TRBJ2-6; TRBD1 aligns across 11 bases. Germline V gene lookup returns CDR1 SGHRS and CDR2 YFSETQ. The ends lost 4 bases at V and 0 bases at J; junction bases unmatched: 9. This CDR3 is built from 19 residues.